The present T cell receptor beta chain was sequenced within a study of CD8 T cells in Susac syndrome. About the research overall: Patients with Susac syndrome, at blood draw, were therapy-naive, on corticosteroids, or on intravenous immunoglobulin alone. General study points: Acknowledgment was made by the study that its TCR sequencing and HLA analysis involved a relatively small number of individuals.

Concerning this clonotype: As yet, its antigen is unknown.

V shed 3 bases and J 8 bases; nucleotides not matched to a gene: 5. Per the germline V gene, CDR1 is LGHDT and CDR2 is YNNKEL (reference sequence). The CDR3 runs to 14 residues. A quantity of roughly 0.5 to 1 ug RNA underwent reverse transcription using random hexamers. Amplification of the TCR beta CDR3 was carried out by immunoSEQ multiplex PCR, which spanned a total of 54 Vbeta and 13 Jbeta segments. Each CDR3 protein is one row after TCRdb ran MiXCR on the immunoSEQ multiplex PCR reads. The profile covers fewer than 90,000 distinct CDR3 sequences, with 93% appearing a single time and roughly 0.47% taken by the ten largest.

J is TRBJ2-2 and V is TRBV3-1; 8 nucleotides agree with TRBD1. This sequence was found in a human donor with Susac syndrome. Material for sequencing was CD8+ T cells from PBMCs. This CDR3 reads CASSQDRVAGELFF. The DNA of the CDR3 is TGTGCCAGCAGCCAGGACAGGGTGGCGGGGGAGCTGTTTTTT.